This T cell receptor (beta chain) was recorded in a study of response to subunit inactivated influenza vaccine. V gave up 4 bases and J gave up 10 bases; unmatched junction bases: 12. Germline CDR1 is DFQATT and CDR2 is SNEGSKA (reference sequence). This CDR3 contains 15 residues. This clonotype was recorded a few times. TCRdb re-derived calls from the RT-PCR reads in MiXCR, one entry per CDR3 protein. In the table there are over 800,000 distinct CDR3 sequences, about 20% of which are singletons. The sample in question was PBMCs from blood, obtained 5 days after vaccination. This TCR was recovered from a man between 45 and 60 years old who received an inactivated influenza vaccine. The chain links TRBV20-1 to TRBJ1-6, with TRBD1 matching over 8 bases. The DNA of the CDR3 is TGCAGTGCTACCCAAGGGACAGGAGGTGGCTCACCCCTCCACTTT. Its protein product is CSATQGTGGGSPLHF.